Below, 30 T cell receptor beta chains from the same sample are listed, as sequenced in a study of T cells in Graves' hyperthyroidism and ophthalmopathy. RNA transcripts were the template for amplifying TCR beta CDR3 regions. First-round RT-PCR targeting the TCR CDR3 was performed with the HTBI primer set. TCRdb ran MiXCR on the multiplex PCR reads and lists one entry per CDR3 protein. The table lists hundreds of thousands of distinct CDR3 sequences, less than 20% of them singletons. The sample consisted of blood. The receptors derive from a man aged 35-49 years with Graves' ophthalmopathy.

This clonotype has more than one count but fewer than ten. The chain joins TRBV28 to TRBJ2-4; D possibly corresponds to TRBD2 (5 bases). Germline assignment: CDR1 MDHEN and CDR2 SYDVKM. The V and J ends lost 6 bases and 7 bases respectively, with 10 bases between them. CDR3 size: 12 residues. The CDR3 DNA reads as TGTGCCAGCAGCCCGAGGGCGAACATTCAGTACTTC. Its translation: CASSPRANIQYF.

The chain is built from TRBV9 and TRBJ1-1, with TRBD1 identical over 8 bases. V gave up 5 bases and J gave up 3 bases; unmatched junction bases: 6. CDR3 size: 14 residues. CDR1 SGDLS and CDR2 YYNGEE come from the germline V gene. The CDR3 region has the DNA TGTGCCAGCAGTTCCTCAGGGGGCCACACTGAAGCTTTCTTT. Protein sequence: CASSSSGGHTEAFF.

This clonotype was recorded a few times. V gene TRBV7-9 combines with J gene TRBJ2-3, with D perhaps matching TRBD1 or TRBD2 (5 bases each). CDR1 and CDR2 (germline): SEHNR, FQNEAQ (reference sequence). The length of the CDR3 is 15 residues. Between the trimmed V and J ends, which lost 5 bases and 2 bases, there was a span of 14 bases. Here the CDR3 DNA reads TGTGCCAGCAGCCTTACGCAGGGAGTCACAGATACGCAGTATTTT. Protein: CASSLTQGVTDTQYF.

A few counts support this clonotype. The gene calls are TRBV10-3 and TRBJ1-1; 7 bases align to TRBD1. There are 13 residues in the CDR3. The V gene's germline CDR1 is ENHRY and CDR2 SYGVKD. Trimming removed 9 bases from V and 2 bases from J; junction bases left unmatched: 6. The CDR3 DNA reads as TGTGCCATAAAAGACAGGGTAAACACTGAAGCTTTCTTT. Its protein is CAIKDRVNTEAFF.

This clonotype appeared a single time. The CDR3 here is CASSTRGTWDNQPQHF. The CDR3, as DNA: TGTGCCAGCAGTACCCGGGGGACCTGGGACAATCAGCCCCAGCATTTT. The chain recombines TRBV12-3 or TRBV12-4 with TRBJ1-5; possibly TRBD1 for D (5 bases). This CDR3 comprises 16 residues. The V and J ends lost 5 bases and 3 bases respectively, with 17 bases between them.

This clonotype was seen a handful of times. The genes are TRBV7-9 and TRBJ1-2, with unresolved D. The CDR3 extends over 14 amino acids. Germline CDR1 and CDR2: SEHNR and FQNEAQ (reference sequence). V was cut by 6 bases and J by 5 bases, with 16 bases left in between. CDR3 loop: CASSPMDGGYGYTF. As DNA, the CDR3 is TGTGCCAGCAGTCCTATGGACGGCGGGTATGGCTACACCTTC.

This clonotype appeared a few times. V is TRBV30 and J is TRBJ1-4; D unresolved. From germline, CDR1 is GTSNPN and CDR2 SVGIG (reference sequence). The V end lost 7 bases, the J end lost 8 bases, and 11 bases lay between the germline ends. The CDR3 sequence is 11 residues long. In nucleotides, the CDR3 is TGTGCCTCCAAGGAAGGAGAAAAACTGTTTTTT. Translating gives CASKEGEKLFF.

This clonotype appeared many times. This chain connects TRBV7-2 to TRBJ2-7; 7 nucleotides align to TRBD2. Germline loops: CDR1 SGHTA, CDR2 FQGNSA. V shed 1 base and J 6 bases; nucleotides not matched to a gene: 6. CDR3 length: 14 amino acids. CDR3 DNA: TGTGCCAGCAGCTTAGACTTGTGGGGGGGCGAGCAGTACTTC. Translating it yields CASSLDLWGGEQYF.

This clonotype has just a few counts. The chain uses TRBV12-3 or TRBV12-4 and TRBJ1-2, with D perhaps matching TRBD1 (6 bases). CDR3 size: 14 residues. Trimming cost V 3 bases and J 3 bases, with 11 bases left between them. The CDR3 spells CASSFSDRDYGYTF. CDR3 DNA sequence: TGTGCCAGCAGTTTTTCGGACAGAGACTATGGCTACACCTTC.

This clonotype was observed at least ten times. CDR3 DNA sequence: TGCGCCAGCAGCCAAGGAGGACAGGGTCTTTACGAGCAGTACTTC. This encodes CASSQGGQGLYEQYF. V gene TRBV4-3 combines with J gene TRBJ2-7, with 8 bases lining up with TRBD1. The CDR3 consists of 15 residues. The ends lost 1 base at V and 4 bases at J; junction bases unmatched: 6. Germline loops: CDR1 LGHNA, CDR2 YSLEER.

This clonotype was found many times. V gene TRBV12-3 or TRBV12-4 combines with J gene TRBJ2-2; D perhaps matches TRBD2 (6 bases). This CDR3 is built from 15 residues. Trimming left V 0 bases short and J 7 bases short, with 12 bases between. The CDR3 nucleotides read TGTGCCAGCAGTTTAGCCCGGGGGAGGAGCGGGGAGCTGTTTTTT. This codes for CASSLARGRSGELFF.

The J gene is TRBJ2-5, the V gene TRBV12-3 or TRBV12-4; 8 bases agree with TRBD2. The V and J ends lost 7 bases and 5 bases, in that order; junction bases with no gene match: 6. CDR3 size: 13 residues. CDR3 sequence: CASTREGRETQYF. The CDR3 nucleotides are TGTGCCAGCACCCGGGAGGGTCGGGAGACCCAGTACTTC.

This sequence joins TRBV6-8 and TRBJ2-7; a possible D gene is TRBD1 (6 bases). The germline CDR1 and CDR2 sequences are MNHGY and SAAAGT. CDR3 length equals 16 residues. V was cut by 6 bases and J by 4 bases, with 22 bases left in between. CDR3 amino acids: CASSQPRPGHQYEQYF. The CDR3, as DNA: TGTGCCAGCAGCCAGCCCCGCCCGGGACACCAGTACGAGCAGTACTTC.

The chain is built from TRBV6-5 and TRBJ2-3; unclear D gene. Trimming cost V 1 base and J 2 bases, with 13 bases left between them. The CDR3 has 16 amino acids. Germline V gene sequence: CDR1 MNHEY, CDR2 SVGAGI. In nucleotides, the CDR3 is TGTGCCAGCAGTTACTGGGCGGAAGAGGTCACAGATACGCAGTATTTT. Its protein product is CASSYWAEEVTDTQYF.

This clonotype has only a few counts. The CDR3 nucleotides read TGCGGGGCGGGACAGATCTCTGGGGCCAACGTCCTGACTTTC. Translating it yields CGAGQISGANVLTF. The J gene is TRBJ2-6, the V gene TRBV20-1, with D possibly matching TRBD1 (7 bases). This CDR3 is built from 14 residues. CDR1 and CDR2 from the germline V gene are DFQATT and SNEGSKA (reference sequence).

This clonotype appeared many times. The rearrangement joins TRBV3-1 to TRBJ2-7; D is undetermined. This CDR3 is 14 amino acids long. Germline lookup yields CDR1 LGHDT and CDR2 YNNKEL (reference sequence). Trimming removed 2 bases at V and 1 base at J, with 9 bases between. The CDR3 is CASSQKTPSYEQYF. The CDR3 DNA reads TGTGCCAGCAGCCAAAAGACACCGTCCTACGAGCAGTACTTC.

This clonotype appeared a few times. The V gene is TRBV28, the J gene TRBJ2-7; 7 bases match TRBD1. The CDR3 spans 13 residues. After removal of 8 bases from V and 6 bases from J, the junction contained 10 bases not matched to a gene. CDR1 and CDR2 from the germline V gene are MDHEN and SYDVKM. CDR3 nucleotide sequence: TGTGCCAGCCTTAATCGGGACAGTTTCGAGCAGTACTTC. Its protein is CASLNRDSFEQYF.

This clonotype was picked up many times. The CDR3 loop is CASSHWTDTQYF. The DNA for the CDR3 is TGTGCCAGCAGCCACTGGACGGATACGCAGTATTTT. The chain employs TRBV27 and TRBJ2-3; D is unclear. This CDR3 comprises 12 residues. V was shortened by 6 bases and J by 6 bases, with 10 bases between the two germline ends. The V gene's germline CDR1 is MNHEY and CDR2 SMNVEV (reference sequence).

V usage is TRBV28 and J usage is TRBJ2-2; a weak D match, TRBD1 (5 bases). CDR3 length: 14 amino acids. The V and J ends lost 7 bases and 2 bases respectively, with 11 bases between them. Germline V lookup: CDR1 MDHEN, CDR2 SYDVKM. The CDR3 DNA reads TGTGCCAGCATATTGACAGTTAACACCGGGGAGCTGTTTTTT. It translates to CASILTVNTGELFF.

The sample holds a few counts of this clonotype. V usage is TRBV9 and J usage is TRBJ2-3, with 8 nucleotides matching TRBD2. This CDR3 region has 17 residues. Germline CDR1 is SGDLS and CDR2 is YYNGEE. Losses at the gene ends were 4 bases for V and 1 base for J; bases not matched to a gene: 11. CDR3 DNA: TGTGCCAGCAGCTTTCAAGGCAGCGGGAGCGGCACAGATACGCAGTATTTT. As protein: CASSFQGSGSGTDTQYF.

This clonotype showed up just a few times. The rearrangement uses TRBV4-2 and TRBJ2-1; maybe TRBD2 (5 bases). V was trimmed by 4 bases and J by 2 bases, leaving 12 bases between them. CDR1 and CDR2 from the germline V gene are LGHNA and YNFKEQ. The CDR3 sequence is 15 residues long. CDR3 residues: CASSRGSTAYNEQFF. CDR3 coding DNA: TGTGCCAGCAGCCGCGGGTCTACGGCCTACAATGAGCAGTTCTTC.

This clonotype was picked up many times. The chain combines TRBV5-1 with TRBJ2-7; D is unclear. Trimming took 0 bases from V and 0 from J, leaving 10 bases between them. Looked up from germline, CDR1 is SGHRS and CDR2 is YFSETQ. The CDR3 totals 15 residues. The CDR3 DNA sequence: TGCGCCAGCAGCTTGGGTGGGCGAAACTCCTACGAGCAGTACTTC. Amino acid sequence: CASSLGGRNSYEQYF.

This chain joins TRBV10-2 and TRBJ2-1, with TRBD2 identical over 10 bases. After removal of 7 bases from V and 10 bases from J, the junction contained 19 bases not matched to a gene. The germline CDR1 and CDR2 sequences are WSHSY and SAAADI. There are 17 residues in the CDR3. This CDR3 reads CASMGTSGASGRGEQFF. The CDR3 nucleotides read TGCGCCAGCATGGGAACTTCGGGAGCTAGCGGGAGAGGAGAGCAGTTCTTC.

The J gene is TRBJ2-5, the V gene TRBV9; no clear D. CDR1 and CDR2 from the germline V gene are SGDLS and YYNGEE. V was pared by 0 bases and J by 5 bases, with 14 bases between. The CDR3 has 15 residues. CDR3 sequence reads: CASSVESRNLETQYF. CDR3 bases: TGTGCCAGCAGCGTAGAGTCTAGAAATCTGGAGACCCAGTACTTC.

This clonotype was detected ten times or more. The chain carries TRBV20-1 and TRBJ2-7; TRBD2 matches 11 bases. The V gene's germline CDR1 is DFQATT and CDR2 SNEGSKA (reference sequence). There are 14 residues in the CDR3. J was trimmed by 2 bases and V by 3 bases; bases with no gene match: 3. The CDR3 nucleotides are TGCAGTGCTAGCTTTAGCGGGGGGGCCTACGAGCAGTACTTC. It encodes CSASFSGGAYEQYF.

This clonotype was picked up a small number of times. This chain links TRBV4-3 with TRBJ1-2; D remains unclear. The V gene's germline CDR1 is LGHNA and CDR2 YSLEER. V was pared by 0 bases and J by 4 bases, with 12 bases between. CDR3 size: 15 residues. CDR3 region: CASSQERAGAYGYTF. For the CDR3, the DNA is TGCGCCAGCAGCCAAGAGCGGGCAGGTGCCTATGGCTACACCTTC.

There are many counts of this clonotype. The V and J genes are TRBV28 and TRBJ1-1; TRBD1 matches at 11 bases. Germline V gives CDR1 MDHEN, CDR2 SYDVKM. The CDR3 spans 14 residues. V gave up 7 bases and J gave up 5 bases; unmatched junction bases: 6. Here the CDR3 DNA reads TGTGCCAGCACCCCGGACAGGGGGCTTACTGAAGCTTTCTTT. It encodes CASTPDRGLTEAFF.

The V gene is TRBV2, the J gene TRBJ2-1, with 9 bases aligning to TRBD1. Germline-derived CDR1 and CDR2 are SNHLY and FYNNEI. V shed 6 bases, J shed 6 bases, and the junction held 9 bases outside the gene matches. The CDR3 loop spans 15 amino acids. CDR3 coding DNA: TGTGCCAGCAGCAAACAGGGGGCGCCTCGCAATGAGCAGTTCTTC. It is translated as CASSKQGAPRNEQFF.

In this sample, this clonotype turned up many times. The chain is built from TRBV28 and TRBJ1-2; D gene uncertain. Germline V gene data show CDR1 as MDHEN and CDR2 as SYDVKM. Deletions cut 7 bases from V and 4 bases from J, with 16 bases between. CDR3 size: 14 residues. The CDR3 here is CASTMARRSYGYTF. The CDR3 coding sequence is TGTGCCAGCACCATGGCCCGACGGAGCTATGGCTACACCTTC.

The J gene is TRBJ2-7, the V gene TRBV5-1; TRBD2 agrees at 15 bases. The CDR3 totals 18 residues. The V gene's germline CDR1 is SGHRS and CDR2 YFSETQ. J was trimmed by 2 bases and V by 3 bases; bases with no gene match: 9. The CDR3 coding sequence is TGCGCCAGCAGCTCCCGGGGGGGACTAGCGGGGGGCCCCTACGAGCAGTACTTC. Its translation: CASSSRGGLAGGPYEQYF.